This TCR beta chain was recorded in a study of blood T cell repertoires in COVID-19. Study as a whole: Whether acute or convalescent, the COVID-19 samples came from the United States, Italy and Spain. Sample material is recorded as cDNA or gDNA derived from T cells, B-cell-depleted T cells, or PBMCs.

Assay: immunoSEQ multiplex PCR; the TCRdb copy retains only in-frame clones and omits some. The sample contains approximately 260,000 clones, 75% to 90% of which appear only once. This CDR3 spans 17 amino acids. Per the germline V gene, CDR1 is LGHNA and CDR2 is YNFKEQ. The J segment lost 4 bases and the V segment lost 5 bases, leaving 11 bases of the junction unmatched. This receptor was obtained from an older woman with active or convalescent COVID-19. Sample: peripheral blood. The chain recombines TRBV4-2 with TRBJ2-3; 11 positions agree with TRBD2. CDR3 loop: CASSRVSGGGIADTQYF. CDR3 DNA: TGTGCCAGCAGCAGAGTTAGCGGGGGGGGCATAGCAGATACGCAGTATTTT.